One and the same sample provided the 5 T cell receptor beta chains below, sequenced in a study of T cell repertoires in cytomegalovirus infection (dated by TCRdb to 2018 to 2020). These receptors' targets are unknown. Explained via the paper, the treatment or condition label denotes: in vitro stimulation with specific CMV peptide epitopes to enrich CMV-specific T cells. TCRdb shows the sequencer as Illumina HiSeq 1500. The public reads were quality trimmed at Q25 with fastp and then assembled into clones with MiXCR by TCRdb, keeping productive beta chains. Each entry merges the rows of one CDR3 protein and shows their most common DNA and genes. The table for this sample lists 200,000 to 250,000 distinct CDR3 sequences; about 39% of them were counted only once. Jointly, the top ten make up 55% to 70% of the sample. The material was CD8+ T cells from cultured PBMCs, obtained from culture after CMV antigen stimulation. Source of these receptors: a human donor in good health (CMV status not recorded). Some clones in this sample may be carry-over from other donors' samples.

There are a few counts of this clonotype. The chain carries TRBV12-3 or TRBV12-4 and TRBJ2-5; D possibly matches TRBD1 or TRBD2 (8 bases each). The CDR3 extends over 17 amino acids. Trimming shortened V by 6 bases and J by 4 bases, and 24 bases separated the two germline ends. DNA for the CDR3: TGTGCCAGCAGCCCAAAGCCGGGACAGGCGGGGGGAGAGACCCAGTACTTC. Translated, it gives CASSPKPGQAGGETQYF.

The chain uses TRBV7-3 and TRBJ2-3; 8 nucleotides agree with TRBD2. The V segment lost 5 bases and the J segment 4 bases; nucleotides outside the gene matches: 5. The CDR3 has 14 amino acids. The germline V gene has CDR1 SGHTA and CDR2 FQGTGA. DNA for the CDR3: TGTGCCAGCAGCCCCACGGGGGGGGCAGATACGCAGTATTTT. Amino acid sequence: CASSPTGGADTQYF.

There are many counts of this clonotype. The chain carries TRBV7-8 and TRBJ2-2; no reliable D call. Germline V gives CDR1 SGHVS, CDR2 FQNEAQ. The ends were cut back, 1 base at V and 7 bases at J, with 4 bases in the middle. This CDR3 has 12 amino acids. CDR3 sequence (DNA): TGTGCCAGCAGCTTAGGAAACGGGGAGCTGTTTTTT. Translated, it gives CASSLGNGELFF.

This clonotype came up once. The V and J genes are TRBV28 and TRBJ2-7; 8 bases fit TRBD2. The CDR3 sequence is 15 residues long. The V and J ends lost 4 bases and 4 bases, in that order; junction bases with no gene match: 9. The germline V gene encodes CDR1 MDHEN and CDR2 SYDVKM. The CDR3 region has the DNA TGTGCCAGCAGTTCCCCCACGGGGACTAGATACGAGCAGTACTTC. Its translation: CASSSPTGTRYEQYF.

This clonotype occurred many times. J is TRBJ2-7 and V is TRBV4-1, with D possibly TRBD2 on 5 matching bases. Germline V gene sequence: CDR1 MGHRA, CDR2 YSYEKL. This CDR3 has 16 amino acids. V was cut by 1 base and J by 3 bases, with 16 bases left in between. The CDR3 loop reads CASSQVIATPFYEQYF. The DNA of the CDR3 is TGCGCCAGCAGCCAAGTGATAGCGACACCGTTCTACGAGCAGTACTTC.